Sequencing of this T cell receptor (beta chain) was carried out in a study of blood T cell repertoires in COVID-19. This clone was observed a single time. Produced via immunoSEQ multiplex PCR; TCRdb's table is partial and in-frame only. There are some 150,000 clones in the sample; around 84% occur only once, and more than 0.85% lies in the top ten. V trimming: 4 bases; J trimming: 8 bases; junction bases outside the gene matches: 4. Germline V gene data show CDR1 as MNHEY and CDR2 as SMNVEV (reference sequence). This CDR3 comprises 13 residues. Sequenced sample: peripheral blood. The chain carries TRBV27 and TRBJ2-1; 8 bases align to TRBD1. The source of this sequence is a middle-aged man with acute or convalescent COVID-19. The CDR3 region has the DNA TGTGCCAGCAGTTGGACAGGGAGAGATGAGCAGTTCTTC. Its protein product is CASSWTGRDEQFF.